This TCR beta chain was retrieved from a study of T cell repertoires in cytomegalovirus infection. This clonotype was counted at least ten times. The antigen remains undetermined. TCRdb processed the reads anew with MiXCR; each CDR3 protein has one entry. The sample yields 550,000 to 850,000 distinct CDR3 sequences, roughly a third seen once. CDR1 and CDR2 (germline): SGHTA, FQGNSA. This CDR3 has 16 amino acids. V dropped 4 bases and J dropped 3 bases, with 15 bases sitting between them. This sequence was found in a human donor in good health (CMV status not recorded). Some clones in this sample may be carry-over from other donors' samples. The source was cultured PBMCs, collected from culture after CMV antigen stimulation. The chain carries TRBV7-2 and TRBJ2-2; perhaps D is TRBD1 or TRBD2 (5 bases each). CDR3 amino acids: CASSSLAGTYTGELFF. Written as DNA, the CDR3 is TGTGCCAGCAGCTCCCTCGCCGGGACCTACACCGGGGAGCTGTTTTTT.